Below are 29 T cell receptor beta chains sequenced from a single sample in a study of blood T cells in healthy people across ages. PCR was performed a second time for about 6 to 11 cycles using a sample-barcoded 5' primer and a J-beta primer mix. MiXCR was run by TCRdb on the 5' RACE reads, yielding one entry per CDR3 protein. The data hold 1 million or so distinct CDR3 sequences, with approximately 25% observed a single time. The same data also went into a second study, on T cells of mothers and their children.

Sequencing was done on a sample of blood. The receptors derive from a girl aged 2-15 years in good health.

The chain couples TRBV28 to TRBJ2-2; D might be TRBD1 (7 bases). Trimming took off 4 bases at V and 3 bases at J, with 12 bases between the two ends. Germline lookup yields CDR1 MDHEN and CDR2 SYDVKM. The CDR3 has 15 amino acids. CDR3 DNA: TGTGCCAGCAGTTCCCAGGGGGAGGACACCGGGGAGCTGTTTTTT. This gives the protein CASSSQGEDTGELFF.

The rearrangement uses TRBV20-1 and TRBJ2-7; 9 bases map to TRBD2. Germline lookup yields CDR1 DFQATT and CDR2 SNEGSKA (reference sequence). This CDR3 has 19 amino acids. V lost 2 bases, J lost 1 base, and 18 bases stayed unmatched. The CDR3 reads CSARSTGLANTDGSYEQYF. The CDR3 region has the DNA TGCAGTGCTAGATCCACGGGACTAGCAAACACAGACGGGTCCTACGAGCAGTACTTC.

This clonotype was seen a handful of times. The chain is built from TRBV28 and TRBJ1-6, with a possible D match to TRBD1 (5 bases). The CDR3 extends over 13 amino acids. CDR1 and CDR2 from the germline V gene are MDHEN and SYDVKM. Trimming removed 7 bases from V and 10 bases from J, with 14 bases in between. Written as DNA, the CDR3 is TGTGCCAGCAACCTTGGGGGTGGATCACCCCTCCACTTT. This translates into CASNLGGGSPLHF.

Only a few counts were recorded for this clonotype. This rearrangement joins TRBV6-1 to TRBJ2-4; D tentatively reads TRBD1 or TRBD2 (5 bases each). Between the trimmed V and J ends, which lost 8 bases and 6 bases, there was a span of 20 bases. The germline V gene has CDR1 MNHNS and CDR2 SASEGT. The CDR3 runs 15 residues. The CDR3 reads CASDLAPRGGNIQYF. DNA for the CDR3: TGTGCCAGCGACCTCGCCCCCCGGGGCGGAAACATTCAGTACTTC.

The V and J genes are TRBV28 and TRBJ1-5; D is unresolved. This CDR3 has 12 residues. Germline V gene data show CDR1 as MDHEN and CDR2 as SYDVKM. The CDR3 protein is CATRSVNQPQHF. The CDR3 nucleotides read TGTGCTACCCGGTCCGTCAATCAGCCCCAGCATTTT.

V is TRBV20-1 and J is TRBJ2-7; the D call may be TRBD1 or TRBD2 (5 bases each). The CDR3 sequence is 16 residues long. In germline, CDR1 is DFQATT, CDR2 SNEGSKA (reference sequence). Trimming took 4 bases from V and 2 from J, leaving 21 bases between them. In DNA, the CDR3 is TGCAGTGCTACCGGGGACGTTCTGGCCGCCACCTACGAGCAGTACTTC. Protein: CSATGDVLAATYEQYF.

The chain has TRBV12-3 or TRBV12-4 and TRBJ2-5; D possibly corresponds to TRBD1 (6 bases). The J call may be mistaken, given a closer DNA end match to TRBJ2-1. The CDR3 length is 13 residues. CDR3 in amino acids: CASRATGIYEQFF. DNA for the CDR3: TGTGCCAGCAGGGCCACAGGGATCTATGAGCAGTTCTTC.

This clonotype was observed a few times. The chain combines TRBV20-1 with TRBJ2-5, with 7 bases fitting TRBD2. CDR1 is DFQATT and CDR2 is SNEGSKA in the germline V gene (reference sequence). The CDR3 length is 17 residues. CDR3 DNA sequence: TGCAGGGCTCTTAACGGGGCTAGCGGATACACTCAAGAGACCCAGTACTTC. Translating gives CRALNGASGYTQETQYF.

This clonotype has a count of ten or more. V gene TRBV5-1 combines with J gene TRBJ2-1, with 12 nucleotides matching TRBD2. This CDR3 region has 16 residues. The V gene's germline CDR1 is SGHRS and CDR2 YFSETQ. The junction had 10 bases not matched to a gene; V was cut back by 6 bases and J by 6 bases. The CDR3 bases are TGCGCCAGCACCTTTAGACTAGCGGGAGTGGTCAATGAGCAGTTCTTC. Its protein product is CASTFRLAGVVNEQFF.

The genes are TRBV20-1 and TRBJ2-7; D is uncertain. The V gene lost 1 base and the J gene lost 6 bases, with 16 bases spanning the gap. The CDR3 runs to 14 residues. Germline values: CDR1 DFQATT, CDR2 SNEGSKA (reference sequence). CDR3 amino acids: CSARVILYPSEQYF. The CDR3 nucleotides read TGCAGTGCTAGAGTTATTCTTTACCCTTCCGAGCAGTACTTC.

J is TRBJ1-2 and V is TRBV20-1; D is undetermined. V dropped 0 bases and J dropped 7 bases, with 6 bases sitting between them. CDR1 and CDR2 (germline): DFQATT, SNEGSKA (reference sequence). This CDR3 has 11 amino acids. The CDR3 sequence is CSARDKGGYTF. In nucleotides, the CDR3 is TGCAGTGCTAGAGATAAGGGTGGCTACACCTTC.

This clonotype turned up a few times. The chain combines TRBV9 with TRBJ2-1; 7 nucleotides align to TRBD1. J lost 3 bases, V lost 3 bases, and 12 bases had no gene match. This CDR3 is built from 17 residues. Per the germline V gene, CDR1 is SGDLS and CDR2 is YYNGEE. The CDR3 is CASSDPLLRTGYNEQFF. Here the CDR3 DNA reads TGTGCCAGCAGCGACCCGCTTTTGCGGACAGGCTACAATGAGCAGTTCTTC.

The rearrangement joins TRBV13 to TRBJ2-6; TRBD1 agrees at 8 bases. Losses at the gene ends were 6 bases for V and 12 bases for J; bases not matched to a gene: 10. Germline V gives CDR1 PRHDT, CDR2 FYEKMQ (reference sequence). This CDR3 is 14 amino acids long. The CDR3 spells CASSSGTGLSVLTF. Here the CDR3 DNA reads TGTGCCAGCAGTTCCGGGACAGGCCTCTCCGTCCTGACTTTC.

V gene TRBV19 combines with J gene TRBJ2-7; 11 bases align to TRBD2. The end of the DNA fits TRBJ2-1 better, so the J call may be wrong. This CDR3 region has 15 residues. Germline lookup yields CDR1 LNHDA and CDR2 SQIVND (reference sequence). The CDR3 DNA reads TGTGCCAGTAGTGCGTTATTAGCGGGAGGGGATGAGCAGTTCTTC. This encodes CASSALLAGGDEQFF.

This clonotype was found a few times. This chain uses TRBV9 with TRBJ2-2; a weak D match, TRBD2 (5 bases). V shed 3 bases and J shed 0 bases, with 12 bases lying between them. The CDR3 consists of 16 residues. From germline, CDR1 is SGDLS and CDR2 YYNGEE. CDR3 nucleotide sequence: TGTGCCAGCAGCGGCCGCGGGCGGTCGAACACCGGGGAGCTGTTTTTT. This codes for CASSGRGRSNTGELFF.

This chain uses TRBV12-3 or TRBV12-4 with TRBJ2-3; no reliable D call. Trimming removed 5 bases from V and 2 bases from J, with 14 bases in between. This CDR3 region has 15 residues. In DNA, the CDR3 is TGTGCCAGCAGTGCCCCGTTTCGGAACACAGATACGCAGTATTTT. Encoded protein: CASSAPFRNTDTQYF.

The rearrangement links TRBV27 to TRBJ1-2; 10 bases line up with TRBD1. Germline trimming cut 5 bases from V and 8 bases from J; bases unmatched to any gene: 8. Germline assignment: CDR1 MNHEY and CDR2 SMNVEV (reference sequence). This CDR3 has 14 residues. CDR3 bases: TGTGCCAGCAGTGCGGCGGGACAGGGGAGCGGCTACACCTTC. Its translation is CASSAAGQGSGYTF.

V gene TRBV10-3 combines with J gene TRBJ2-2, with no clear D. V lost 1 base to trimming and J lost 3 bases, with 9 bases between them. The CDR3 is made up of 15 amino acids. Looked up from germline, CDR1 is ENHRY and CDR2 is SYGVKD. In nucleotides, the CDR3 is TGTGCCATCAGTGAGTGGGAAGAACACACCGGGGAGCTGTTTTTT. This codes for CAISEWEEHTGELFF.

The chain carries TRBV12-3 or TRBV12-4 and TRBJ1-5, with 7 bases identical to TRBD1. The CDR3 has 16 residues. The J segment lost 4 bases and the V segment lost 0 bases, leaving 6 bases of the junction unmatched. The CDR3 loop reads CASSLAKGQRNQPQHF. CDR3 bases: TGTGCCAGCAGTTTAGCAAAGGGACAGAGGAATCAGCCCCAGCATTTT.

This clonotype was counted only a few times. V gene TRBV21-1 combines with J gene TRBJ2-2; the table calls TRBD2, which could not be checked here. TRBV21-1 is a known pseudogene. The CDR3 consists of 15 residues. CDR3 in DNA: TGTGCCAGCAGCAAAGTCGGGGGGGACACCGGGGAGCTGTTTTTT. The encoded protein is CASSKVGGDTGELFF.

This clonotype appeared a few times. The J gene is TRBJ2-7, the V gene TRBV6-1, with D unresolved. V was clipped by 4 bases and J by 5 bases, with 12 bases between them. The CDR3 contains 13 residues. Germline V gene sequence: CDR1 MNHNS, CDR2 SASEGT. CDR3 loop: CASSAARHNEQYF. The CDR3 DNA reads TGTGCCAGCAGTGCGGCTCGACATAACGAGCAGTACTTC.

The chain links TRBV7-9 to TRBJ2-3; D gene unclear. The CDR3 covers 12 residues. CDR1 SEHNR and CDR2 FQNEAQ come from the germline V gene (reference sequence). Trimming removed 6 bases at V and 4 bases at J, with 8 bases between. The CDR3 loop is CASSFVSDTQYF. CDR3 nucleotide sequence: TGTGCCAGCAGTTTTGTGTCAGATACGCAGTATTTT.

This clonotype was seen a few times. This chain joins TRBV9 and TRBJ2-7, with 10 bases aligning to TRBD1. This CDR3 contains 15 residues. Germline V gene sequence: CDR1 SGDLS, CDR2 YYNGEE. V trimming: 4 bases; J trimming: 2 bases; junction bases outside the gene matches: 6. CDR3 in DNA: TGTGCCAGCAGCCAGGGGGGGACAGGGGCCTACGAGCAGTACTTC. As protein: CASSQGGTGAYEQYF.

The table lists this clonotype with a few counts. V and J are TRBV28 and TRBJ2-5; D is unresolved. Near its end, the DNA agrees better with TRBJ2-7, so the J call may be wrong. This CDR3 region has 14 residues. CDR1 and CDR2 (germline): MDHEN, SYDVKM. The CDR3 protein is CASSFLAASYEQYF. The CDR3 region has the DNA TGTGCCAGCAGTTTTCTCGCGGCCTCCTACGAGCAGTACTTC.

In its sample, this clonotype was seen a few times. J is TRBJ2-6 and V is TRBV7-2, with unresolved D. CDR1 and CDR2 (germline): SGHTA, FQGNSA. The CDR3 loop spans 14 amino acids. Between the trimmed V and J ends, which lost 1 base and 5 bases, there was a span of 6 bases. The CDR3 nucleotides are TGTGCCAGCAGCTTAGATTCGAGGGCCAACGTCCTGACTTTC. Translation gives CASSLDSRANVLTF.

The rearrangement uses TRBV7-8 and TRBJ2-4; D might be TRBD1 or TRBD2, each matching 5 bases. V was trimmed by 1 base and J by 8 bases, leaving 12 bases between them. CDR3 length equals 14 residues. The germline V gene has CDR1 SGHVS and CDR2 FQNEAQ. The CDR3 DNA follows: TGTGCCAGCAGCTTAGAAAGGCTGGGGGACATTCAGTACTTC. Translated: CASSLERLGDIQYF.

V and J are TRBV7-9 and TRBJ2-7, with unresolved D. V was shortened by 4 bases and J by 2 bases, with 12 bases between the two germline ends. The germline CDR1 and CDR2 sequences are SEHNR and FQNEAQ (reference sequence). The CDR3 totals 14 residues. CDR3 region: CASSSRYAAYEQYF. The CDR3 DNA is TGTGCCAGCAGCTCTCGGTATGCCGCCTACGAGCAGTACTTC.

The chain carries TRBV29-1 and TRBJ1-1; tentatively, D is TRBD1 (5 bases). This CDR3 has 15 amino acids. The V end lost 6 bases, the J end lost 0 bases, and 17 bases lay between the germline ends. Germline V gives CDR1 SQVTM, CDR2 ANQGSEA. The CDR3 DNA sequence: TGCAGCGTCCTGGGGGGTCCGAAGGTGAACACTGAAGCTTTCTTT. This translates into CSVLGGPKVNTEAFF.

As for this clonotype: The CDR3 carries no conserved terminal phenylalanine or tryptophan, so it likely arises from a read error. J is TRBJ2-5 and V is TRBV7-2; D might be TRBD2 (5 bases). The ends were cut back, 4 bases at V and 5 bases at J, with 5 bases in the middle. CDR1 and CDR2 (germline): SGHTA, FQGNSA. CDR3 size: 11 residues. In DNA form, the CDR3 reads TGTGCCAGCAGCTCGGGGGAGACCCAGTACATC. This translates into CASSSGETQYI.